This T cell receptor (beta chain) was captured by sequencing in a study of T cells expressing NK-cell markers. For the study at large: HCMV serostatus: most of the eight sequenced donors positive, one negative.

Whole-study results and caveats: Dominant NKG2C+ clonotypes made up about 1.0-7.0% of CD8+ T cells in over five donors. Clarity on HCMV specificity was lacking for the expanded NKG2C+ T cell clones.

The authors made TCR beta cDNA libraries by 5'RACE template switching. This switching added a universal primer site and UMIs. For each CDR3 protein, TCRdb gives one entry from its re-call of the 5' RACE reads, without DNA. Its clone listing holds roughly 380,000 distinct CDR3 sequences. Germline assignment: CDR1 SQVTM and CDR2 ANQGSEA. The CDR3 is made up of 14 amino acids. Details on this clonotype: Its antigen is still unknown.

Source material: blood T cells: a sorted CD56 or NKG2C T cell subset, CD4+ or CD8+ T cells, or bulk PBMC T cells (not recorded which). The TCR was taken from a man aged 18 to 69 in good health. V gene TRBV29-1 combines with J gene TRBJ1-1; TCRdb's D call, TRBD1, is unchecked because there is no DNA. CDR3 sequence reads: CSVLRTGANTEAFF. The variable domain in full, completed from reference TRBV29-1 and TRBJ1-1, reads SAVISQKPSRDICQRGTSLTIQCQVDSQVTMMFWYRQQPGQSLTLIATANQGSEATYESGFVIDKFPISRPNLTFSTLTVSNMSPEDSSIYLCSVLRTGANTEAFFGQGTRLTVV.